This paragraph reports one T cell receptor (beta chain). Autoimmune disease history or systemic immunosuppression excluded patients. The sample originates from a study of OX40 agonist ivuxolimab in advanced cancers. Assay used: immunoSEQ multiplex PCR; TCRdb lists only in-frame clones, some missing. The sample carries approximately 70,000 clones, 70% to 90% recorded once. This receptor was obtained from an adult with an advanced solid tumor such as melanoma, head and neck, liver or kidney cancer. The source was CD4+ or CD8+ T cells sorted from blood, collected in a trial of the OX40 agonist ivuxolimab.

For the CDR3, the DNA is TGTGCCAGCACCCGAAGTGGGGGACCAACCGCCTACGAGCAGTACTTC. Translation gives CASTRSGGPTAYEQYF. V is TRBV7-2 and J is TRBJ2-7, with D perhaps given as TRBD1 or TRBD2 (5 bases each). Germline V gene lookup returns CDR1 SGHTA and CDR2 FQGNSA. V gave up 7 bases and J gave up 2 bases, with 21 bases separating them. The CDR3 consists of 16 residues.